This entry concerns a single T cell receptor (beta chain). This sample was included in a study of blood T cell repertoires in COVID-19. About the research overall: PBMCs, B-cell-depleted T cells, or T cells provided the cDNA or gDNA that made up the material.

Original processing notes: Nucleated cell number was recorded as an estimate derived from reference gene primer amplification. The assay was immunoSEQ multiplex PCR, and TCRdb's table has in-frame clones only and misses some. The V and J calls and clone size come from that table; D and trimming were worked out from the DNA. This table holds 90,000 to 120,000 clones, roughly nine tenths found once. With 3 bases removed from V and 3 bases from J, the gap between germline ends came to 6 bases. The V gene's germline CDR1 is MNHEY and CDR2 SMNVEV (reference sequence). The CDR3 totals 13 residues. This TCR was recovered from a human donor in a cohort sampled during active COVID-19. The J gene is TRBJ1-5, the V gene TRBV27, with no clear D. The material sequenced was peripheral blood. CDR3: CASSFTANQPQHF. CDR3 DNA sequence: TGTGCCAGCAGTTTTACAGCCAATCAGCCCCAGCATTTT.